Below, 14 T cell receptor gamma chains from the same sample are listed, as sequenced in a study of gamma-delta chains in newborns, infants, children. TCRdb processed the reads again with the CATT caller. The sample contains around 2,000 gamma-chain clones, about 27% of which appear only once. What was sequenced was blood. The receptors here all came from a child who was a newborn, infant or young child, either healthy, febrile or measles-vaccinated (not recorded which).

In the case of this clone: The same CDR3 also results from other DNA sequences found in this sample. The chain has TRGV5 and TRGJ1 or TRGJ2. The CDR3 runs to 14 residues. Germline V gene sequence: CDR1 VINAFY, CDR2 YDVSNSKD. V gave up 1 base and J gave up 0 bases; unmatched junction bases: 3. Here the CDR3 reads CATWDSSNYYKKLF. DNA for the CDR3: TGTGCCACCTGGGACAGCTCGAATTATTATAAGAAACTCTTT.

Regarding this clone: Other DNA sequences from this sample encode an identical CDR3 as well. The chain joins TRGV9 to TRGJP. The CDR3 is made up of 17 amino acids. The V segment lost 3 bases and the J segment 2 bases; nucleotides outside the gene matches: 4. Per the germline V gene, CDR1 is GITISATS and CDR2 is ISYDGTV (reference sequence). This CDR3 is CALWEPRQELGKKIKVF. The CDR3, as DNA: TGTGCCTTGTGGGAGCCGAGGCAAGAGTTGGGCAAAAAAATCAAGGTATTT.

The rearrangement uses TRGV9 and TRGJP. V lost 1 base to trimming and J lost 8 bases; unmatched junction nucleotides: 5. The germline CDR1 and CDR2 sequences are GITISATS and ISYDGTV (reference sequence). The CDR3 covers 16 residues. The CDR3 DNA reads as TGTGCCTTGTGGGAGGTTTGGCAGTTGGGCAAAAAAATCAAGGTATTT. Translated: CALWEVWQLGKKIKVF.

The CDR3 sequence is CATWGGGSSDWIKTF. The CDR3 region has the DNA TGTGCCACCTGGGGAGGGGGGAGTAGTGATTGGATCAAGACGTTT. This chain connects TRGV2 to TRGJP2. The germline CDR1 and CDR2 sequences are EGSNGY and YDSYNSKV. CDR3 length: 15 amino acids. The V and J ends lost 5 bases and 2 bases, in that order; junction bases with no gene match: 8.

This clone is judged medium-sized (0.01 to 0.1%). This chain uses TRGV9 with TRGJP. Germline assignment: CDR1 GITISATS and CDR2 ISYDGTV (reference sequence). J gave up 6 bases and V 6 bases, and 2 bases lay outside the gene matches. The length of the CDR3 is 14 residues. CDR3 nucleotide sequence: TGTGCCTTGTGGTCAGAGTTGGGCAAAAAAATCAAGGTATTT. Translated, it gives CALWSELGKKIKVF.

V gene TRGV9 combines with J gene TRGJP. The CDR3 spans 16 residues. From germline, CDR1 is GITISATS and CDR2 ISYDGTV (reference sequence). V dropped 5 bases and J dropped 4; count of bases not matched to a gene: 5. The CDR3: CALWGTQELGKKIKVF. CDR3 bases: TGTGCCTTGTGGGGGACCCAAGAGTTGGGCAAAAAAATCAAGGTATTT.

Worth noting for this clone: A much larger clone lies a single base off, so this may be a read error. The chain is built from TRGV2 and TRGJ1 or TRGJ2. The CDR3 has 13 residues. Germline CDR1 EGSNGY, CDR2 YDSYNSKV. J was trimmed by 7 bases and V by 3 bases; bases with no gene match: 9. The CDR3 reads CATWDRPWYKKLF. The CDR3 bases are TGTGCCACCTGGGACAGGCCGTGGTATAAGAAACTCTTT.

This clone is labeled as large (0.1 to 1%). This sample also contains other DNA sequences that code for the same CDR3. The V gene is TRGV9, the J gene TRGJP. Germline lookup yields CDR1 GITISATS and CDR2 ISYDGTV (reference sequence). Trimming at V came to 0 bases and at J to 7 bases, leaving 3 bases not matched to a gene. The CDR3 covers 16 residues. The CDR3 DNA is TGTGCCTTGTGGGAGGTGCGTGAGTTGGGCAAAAAAATCAAGGTATTT. Translation: CALWEVRELGKKIKVF.

For this clone: A clone one base away is much larger, so this may be a read error. Other DNA sequences from this sample encode an identical CDR3 as well. The chain employs TRGV9 and TRGJP. Germline CDR1 and CDR2: GITISATS and ISYDGTV (reference sequence). This CDR3 contains 15 residues. With 0 bases clipped from V and 9 bases from J, the junction kept 2 bases outside the gene matches. The CDR3 DNA reads TGTGCCTTGTGGGAGGTGGGGTTGGGCAAAAAAATCAAGGTATTT. Its protein product is CALWEVGLGKKIKVF.

Remarks on this clone: This may arise from a read error, as a much more abundant clone is one base away. This sequence joins TRGV9 and TRGJP. V dropped 0 bases and J dropped 9; count of bases not matched to a gene: 2. The CDR3 spans 15 residues. Germline V lookup: CDR1 GITISATS, CDR2 ISYDGTV (reference sequence). CDR3 nucleotide sequence: TGTGCCTTGTGGGAGGTGGTGTTGGGCAAAAAAATCAAGGTATTT. Residues: CALWEVVLGKKIKVF.

This clone was seen a few times. One end of the junction fails to match germline, which may point to a read error. The sample contains more than one DNA sequence encoding this CDR3. The genes are TRGV9 and TRGJP. Germline V gives CDR1 GITISATS, CDR2 ISYDGTV (reference sequence). This CDR3 has 16 amino acids. CDR3 DNA: TGTGCCTTGTGGGAGCTTCAAGAGTTGGGCAAAAAGATCAAGGTATTT. Its protein product is CALWELQELGKKIKVF.

About this clone itself: A clone one base away is much larger, so this may be a read error. The CDR3 sequence is CALWEVPLGKKIKVF. CDR3 nucleotides: TGTGCCTTGTGGGAGGTGCCGTTGGGCAAAAAAATCAAGGTATTT. The chain couples TRGV9 to TRGJP. V shed 0 bases, J shed 9 bases, and the junction held 2 bases outside the gene matches. From germline, CDR1 is GITISATS and CDR2 ISYDGTV (reference sequence). This CDR3 has 15 amino acids.

On this clone: A read error may account for a junction end that differs from germline. The chain combines TRGV9 with TRGJP. This CDR3 has 14 residues. CDR1 and CDR2 (germline): GITISATS, ISYDGTV (reference sequence). The CDR3, as DNA: TGTGCCTGGTGGGAAGGGTTGGGCAAAAAAATCAAGGTATTT. Amino acids: CAWWEGLGKKIKVF.

This chain connects TRGV5 to TRGJP. V was clipped by 0 bases and J by 10 bases; unmatched bases: 9. Per the germline V gene, CDR1 is VINAFY and CDR2 is YDVSNSKD. There are 17 residues in the CDR3. The DNA of the CDR3 is TGTGCCACCTGGGACAGGCTTTTCGAATTGGGCAAAAAAATCAAGGTATTT. It specifies CATWDRLFELGKKIKVF.